This T cell receptor beta chain is from a study of blood T cells in healthy people across ages. The use of a sample-barcoded 5' primer and a J-beta primer mix characterized a second PCR of roughly 7 to 11 cycles. TCRdb reprocessed the 5' RACE reads via MiXCR and lists one record per CDR3 protein. The table includes about 1.6 million distinct CDR3 sequences, around 36% detected once. The CDR3 loop spans 13 amino acids. Germline assignment: CDR1 LNHDA and CDR2 SQIVND (reference sequence). Trimming pared 5 bases from V and 6 bases from J, leaving 13 bases between. Individuals who donated were healthy Caucasians from Russia aged roughly 6 to 90. They isolated at least 6 million PBMCs from each sample.

This chain connects TRBV19 to TRBJ1-2; weak D call: TRBD1 (6 bases). The TCR originated in a woman aged 30 to 39 in good health. The specimen was blood. CDR3 sequence: CASSGGRGDGYTF. In DNA form, the CDR3 reads TGTGCCAGTAGTGGCGGCAGGGGAGATGGCTACACCTTC.